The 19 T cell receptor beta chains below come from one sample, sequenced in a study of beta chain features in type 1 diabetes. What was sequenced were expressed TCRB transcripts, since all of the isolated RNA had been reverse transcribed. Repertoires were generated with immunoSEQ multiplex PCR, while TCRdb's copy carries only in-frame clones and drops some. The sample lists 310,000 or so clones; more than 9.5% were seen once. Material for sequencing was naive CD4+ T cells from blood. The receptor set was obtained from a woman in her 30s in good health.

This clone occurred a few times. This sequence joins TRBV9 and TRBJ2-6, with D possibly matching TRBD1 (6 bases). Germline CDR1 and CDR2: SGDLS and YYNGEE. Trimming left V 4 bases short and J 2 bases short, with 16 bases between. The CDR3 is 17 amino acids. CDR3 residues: CASSPRGGSTGANVLTF. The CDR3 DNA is TGTGCCAGCAGCCCACGAGGGGGTAGTACTGGGGCCAACGTCCTGACTTTC.

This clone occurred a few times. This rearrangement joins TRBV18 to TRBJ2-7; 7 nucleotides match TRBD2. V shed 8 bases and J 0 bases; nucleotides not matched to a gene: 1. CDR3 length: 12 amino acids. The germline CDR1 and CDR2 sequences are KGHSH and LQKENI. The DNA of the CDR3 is TGTGCCAGCGGGGACTACTCCTACGAGCAGTACTTC. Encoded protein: CASGDYSYEQYF.

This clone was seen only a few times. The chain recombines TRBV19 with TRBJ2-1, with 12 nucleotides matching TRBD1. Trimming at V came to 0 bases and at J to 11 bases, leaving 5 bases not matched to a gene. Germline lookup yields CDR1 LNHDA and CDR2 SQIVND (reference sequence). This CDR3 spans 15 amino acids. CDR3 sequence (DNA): TGTGCCAGTAGTATAGAAGGGACAGGGGGCGGCCAGCAGTTCTTC. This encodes CASSIEGTGGGQQFF.

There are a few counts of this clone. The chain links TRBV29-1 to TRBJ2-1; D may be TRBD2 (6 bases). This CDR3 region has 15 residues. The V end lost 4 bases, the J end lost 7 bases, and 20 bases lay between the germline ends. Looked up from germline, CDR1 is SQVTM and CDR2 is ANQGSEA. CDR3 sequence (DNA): TGCAGCGTTGCTCTAGCGCAAAGAGTAGGGAATGAGCAGTTCTTC. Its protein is CSVALAQRVGNEQFF.

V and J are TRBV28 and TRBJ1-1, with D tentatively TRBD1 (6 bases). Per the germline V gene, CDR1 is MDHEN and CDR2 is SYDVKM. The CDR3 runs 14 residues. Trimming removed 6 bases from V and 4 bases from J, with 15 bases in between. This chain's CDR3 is CASRQGPGRTEAFF. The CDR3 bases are TGTGCCAGCAGGCAGGGGCCTGGTCGCACTGAAGCTTTCTTT.

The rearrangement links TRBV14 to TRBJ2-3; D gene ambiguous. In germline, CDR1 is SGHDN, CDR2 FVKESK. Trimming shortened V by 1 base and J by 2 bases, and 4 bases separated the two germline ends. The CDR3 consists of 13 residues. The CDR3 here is CASSQGATDTQYF. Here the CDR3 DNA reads TGTGCCAGCAGCCAAGGGGCCACAGATACGCAGTATTTT. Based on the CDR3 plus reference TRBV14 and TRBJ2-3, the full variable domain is EAGVTQFPSHSVIEKGQTVTLRCDPISGHDNLYWYRRVMGKEIKFLLHFVKESKQDESGMPNNRFLAERTGGTYSTLKVQPAELEDSGVYFCASSQGATDTQYFGPGTRLTVL.

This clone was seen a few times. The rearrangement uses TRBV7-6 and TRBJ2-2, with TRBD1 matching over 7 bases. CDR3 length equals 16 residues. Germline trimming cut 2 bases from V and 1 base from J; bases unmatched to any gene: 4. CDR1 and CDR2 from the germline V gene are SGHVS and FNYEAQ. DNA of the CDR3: TGTGCCAGCAGCTTATTAAGGACAGGGAACACCGGGGAGCTGTTTTTT. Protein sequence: CASSLLRTGNTGELFF.

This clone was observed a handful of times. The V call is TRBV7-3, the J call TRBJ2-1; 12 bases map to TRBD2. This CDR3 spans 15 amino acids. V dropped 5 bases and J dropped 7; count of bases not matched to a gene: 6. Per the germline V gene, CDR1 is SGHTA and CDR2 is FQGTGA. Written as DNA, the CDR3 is TGTGCCAGCAGCCCGGGACTAGCGGGCTTTAATGAGCAGTTCTTC. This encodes CASSPGLAGFNEQFF.

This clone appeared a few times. The CDR3, as DNA: TGTGCCAGCAGCCACAGGGGTCGCACAGATACGCAGTATTTT. Amino acids: CASSHRGRTDTQYF. This sequence joins TRBV25-1 and TRBJ2-3; 7 nucleotides match TRBD1. The ends lost 6 bases at V and 1 base at J; junction bases unmatched: 4. The germline gives CDR1 MGHDK, CDR2 SYGVNS. The CDR3 runs to 14 residues. Using reference TRBV25-1 and TRBJ2-3 for the parts outside the CDR3, the full variable domain is EADIYQTPRYLVIGTGKKITLECSQTMGHDKMYWYQQDPGMELHLIHYSYGVNSTEKGDLSSESTVSRIRTEHFPLTLESARPSHTSQYLCASSHRGRTDTQYFGPGTRLTVL.

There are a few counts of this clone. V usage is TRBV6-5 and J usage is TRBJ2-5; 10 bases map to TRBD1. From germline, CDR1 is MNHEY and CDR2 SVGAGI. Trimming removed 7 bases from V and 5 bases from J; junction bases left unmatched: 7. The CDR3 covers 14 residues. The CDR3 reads CASKPTGGRETQYF. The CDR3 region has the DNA TGTGCCAGCAAGCCGACAGGGGGCCGGGAGACCCAGTACTTC.

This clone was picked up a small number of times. The CDR3 reads CAWRTGGGWETQYF. The CDR3 region has the DNA TGTGCCTGGCGGACCGGGGGGGGTTGGGAGACCCAGTACTTC. The rearrangement joins TRBV30 to TRBJ2-5; 8 bases map to TRBD2. The CDR3 covers 14 residues. V shed 5 bases, J shed 5 bases, and the junction held 10 bases outside the gene matches. Germline V gene data show CDR1 as GTSNPN and CDR2 as SVGIG (reference sequence).

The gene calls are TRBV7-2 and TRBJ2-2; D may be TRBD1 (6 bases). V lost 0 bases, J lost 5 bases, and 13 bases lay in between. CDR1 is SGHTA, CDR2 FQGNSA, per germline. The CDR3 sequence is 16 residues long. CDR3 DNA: TGTGCCAGCAGCTTAGCGGGGGCAGTGGGAACCGGGGAGCTGTTTTTT. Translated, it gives CASSLAGAVGTGELFF.

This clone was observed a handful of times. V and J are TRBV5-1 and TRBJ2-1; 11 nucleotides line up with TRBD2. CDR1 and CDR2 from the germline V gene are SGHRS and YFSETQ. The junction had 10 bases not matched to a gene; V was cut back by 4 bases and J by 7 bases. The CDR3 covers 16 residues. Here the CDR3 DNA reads TGCGCCAGCAGCGCCGTTAGCGGGAGGGCCAGGAATGAGCAGTTCTTC. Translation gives CASSAVSGRARNEQFF.

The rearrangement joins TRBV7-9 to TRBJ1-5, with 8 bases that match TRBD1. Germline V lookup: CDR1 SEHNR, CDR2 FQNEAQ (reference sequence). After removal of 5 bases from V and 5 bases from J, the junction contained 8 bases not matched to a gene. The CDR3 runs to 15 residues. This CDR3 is CASSPDRDGHQPQHF. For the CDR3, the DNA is TGTGCCAGCAGCCCGGACAGGGACGGGCATCAGCCCCAGCATTTT.

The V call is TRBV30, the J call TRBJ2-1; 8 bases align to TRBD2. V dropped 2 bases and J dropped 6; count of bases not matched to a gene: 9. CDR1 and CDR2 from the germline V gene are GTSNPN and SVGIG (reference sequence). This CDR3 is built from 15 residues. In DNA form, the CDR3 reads TGTGCCTGGAGTATCGTGACTAGCGCGTTCAATGAGCAGTTCTTC. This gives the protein CAWSIVTSAFNEQFF.

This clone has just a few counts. CDR3 amino acids: CASSPLRGGEEAFF. The CDR3 nucleotides are TGTGCCAGCTCACCCCTGAGGGGGGGCGAGGAAGCTTTCTTT. This chain connects TRBV18 to TRBJ1-1, with D perhaps matching TRBD1 (6 bases). V shed 3 bases and J shed 8 bases, with 16 bases lying between them. The CDR3 has 14 amino acids. Germline loops: CDR1 KGHSH, CDR2 LQKENI.

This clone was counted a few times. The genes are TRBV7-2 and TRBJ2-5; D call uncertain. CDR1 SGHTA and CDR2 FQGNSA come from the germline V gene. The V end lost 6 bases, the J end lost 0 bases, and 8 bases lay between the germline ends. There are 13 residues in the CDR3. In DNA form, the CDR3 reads TGTGCCAGCAGGAGGCGGTACCAAGAGACCCAGTACTTC. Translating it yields CASRRRYQETQYF.

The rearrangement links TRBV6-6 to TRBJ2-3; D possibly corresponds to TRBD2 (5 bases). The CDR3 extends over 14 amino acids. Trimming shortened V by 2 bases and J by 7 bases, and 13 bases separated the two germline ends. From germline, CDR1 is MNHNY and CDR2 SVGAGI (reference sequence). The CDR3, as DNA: TGTGCCAGCAGTTACCTGGCGGGTACATATACGCAGTATTTT. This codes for CASSYLAGTYTQYF.

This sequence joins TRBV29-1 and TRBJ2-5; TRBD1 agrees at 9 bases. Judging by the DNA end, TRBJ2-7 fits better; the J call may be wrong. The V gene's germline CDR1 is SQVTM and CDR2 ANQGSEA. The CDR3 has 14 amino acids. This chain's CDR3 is CSVAGQGRSYEQYF. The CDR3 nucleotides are TGCAGCGTTGCCGGACAGGGGCGGTCCTACGAGCAGTACTTC.